The 13 T cell receptor beta chains below were found in one sample sequenced in a study of OX40 agonist ivuxolimab in advanced cancers. The protocol was immunoSEQ multiplex PCR, while the TCRdb copy is restricted to in-frame clones and leaves out a portion. The sample includes 40,000 to 45,000 clones, about 90% of them seen just once. Sequenced material: CD4+ or CD8+ T cells sorted from blood, taken in a trial of the OX40 agonist ivuxolimab. Receptors were obtained from an adult with an advanced solid tumor such as melanoma, head and neck, liver or kidney cancer.

The chain is built from TRBV27 and TRBJ2-3; TRBD2 matches 10 bases. The germline gives CDR1 MNHEY, CDR2 SMNVEV (reference sequence). CDR3 length: 18 amino acids. J lost 6 bases, V lost 5 bases, and 17 bases had no gene match. The CDR3: CASSPPLNSGRPWDTQYF. Here the CDR3 DNA reads TGTGCCAGCAGTCCTCCCTTAAATAGCGGGAGGCCCTGGGATACGCAGTATTTT.

Details on this clone: A much larger clone differs from this one at a single base, so this may be a read error. Other DNA sequences in this sample translate to the same CDR3. The rearrangement joins TRBV9 to TRBJ2-3; no reliable D call. V was clipped by 0 bases and J by 5 bases, with 4 bases between them. CDR3 length: 12 residues. Germline V gene lookup returns CDR1 SGDLS and CDR2 YYNGEE. The CDR3: CASSVEGDTQYF. CDR3 nucleotide sequence: TGTGCCAGCAGCGTAGAGGGAGATACGCAGTATTTT. Full variable domain (missing parts from reference TRBV9 and TRBJ2-3): DSGVTQTPKHLITATGQRVTLRCSPRSGDLSVYWYQQSLDQGLQFLIQYYNGEERAKGNILERFSAQQFPDLHSELNLSSLELGDSALYFCASSVEGDTQYFGPGTRLTVL.

V is TRBV27 and J is TRBJ2-6, with TRBD1 identical over 9 bases. The CDR3 spans 16 residues. V gave up 3 bases and J gave up 2 bases; unmatched junction bases: 2. Germline CDR1 and CDR2: MNHEY and SMNVEV (reference sequence). The CDR3 coding sequence is TGTGCCAGCAGTTTCACAGGGGGCGCTGGGGCCAACGTCCTGACTTTC. Protein product: CASSFTGGAGANVLTF.

V usage is TRBV18 and J usage is TRBJ1-1; D remains ambiguous. With 5 bases removed from V and 4 bases from J, the gap between germline ends came to 17 bases. Germline CDR1 is KGHSH and CDR2 is LQKENI. This CDR3 comprises 15 residues. The CDR3 nucleotides are TGTGCCAGCTCATCCTTCACCTCAGCGGGCACTGAAGCTTTCTTT. Encoded protein: CASSSFTSAGTEAFF.

The rearrangement links TRBV28 to TRBJ2-2; no reliable D call. V lost 7 bases, J lost 2 bases, and 14 bases lay in between. The CDR3 runs to 15 residues. Per germline, CDR1 MDHEN and CDR2 SYDVKM. This CDR3 is CASKVITANTGELFF. CDR3 bases: TGTGCCAGCAAGGTTATAACAGCAAACACCGGGGAGCTGTTTTTT.

In this sample, this clone turned up once. The V and J genes are TRBV5-6 and TRBJ1-1; 7 bases line up with TRBD1. Germline-derived CDR1 and CDR2 are SGHDT and YYEEEE. J was trimmed by 5 bases and V by 3 bases; bases with no gene match: 10. The CDR3 has 15 amino acids. The CDR3 DNA reads as TGTGCCAGCAGCTGGACAGGTAAGCAGAATACTGAAGCTTTCTTT. Translating it yields CASSWTGKQNTEAFF. Full variable domain (outside the CDR3, taken from reference TRBV5-6 and TRBJ1-1): DAGVTQSPTHLIKTRGQQVTLRCSPKSGHDTVSWYQQALGQGPQFIFQYYEEEERQRGNFPDRFSGHQFPNYSSELNVNALLLGDSALYLCASSWTGKQNTEAFFGQGTRLTVV.

The genes are TRBV18 and TRBJ1-2; tentative D call: TRBD1 (6 bases). This CDR3 region has 20 residues. Germline CDR1 and CDR2: KGHSH and LQKENI. Trimming took off 3 bases at V and 6 bases at J, with 32 bases between the two ends. CDR3 bases: TGTGCCAGCTCACCTCGGGGCTTCTATCGGGACACCACCGCTTATGATGGCTACACCTTC. It translates to CASSPRGFYRDTTAYDGYTF.

The genes are TRBV28 and TRBJ1-1; tentatively, D is TRBD1 (5 bases). V shed 2 bases and J shed 4 bases, with 11 bases lying between them. The CDR3 covers 14 residues. The V gene's germline CDR1 is MDHEN and CDR2 SYDVKM. CDR3 region: CASSLPQGGTEAFF. CDR3 nucleotide sequence: TGTGCCAGCAGTTTACCGCAGGGAGGCACTGAAGCTTTCTTT.

J is TRBJ2-7 and V is TRBV5-6; 8 bases are shared with TRBD1. There are 15 residues in the CDR3. The trim removed 3 bases at V and 3 bases at J, leaving 8 bases unmatched. Germline-derived CDR1 and CDR2 are SGHDT and YYEEEE. DNA for the CDR3: TGTGCCAGCAGCTCGTCGGGACAGGAGATCTACGAGCAGTACTTC. It specifies CASSSSGQEIYEQYF.

There are a few counts of this clone. The chain links TRBV29-1 to TRBJ1-2; D may be TRBD1 (5 bases). Germline V lookup: CDR1 SQVTM, CDR2 ANQGSEA. The V end was cut by 6 bases, the J end by 4 bases, with 12 bases between. The length of the CDR3 is 12 residues. This CDR3 is CSVEQEIYGYTF. The CDR3 nucleotides read TGCAGCGTGGAACAGGAGATCTATGGCTACACCTTC.

This rearrangement joins TRBV21-1 to TRBJ2-1; no check of the table's D call, TRBD2, against the DNA was made. TRBV21-1 is a pseudogene. The CDR3 length is 16 residues. The CDR3 DNA reads TGTGCCAGCAGCAAAGGAAGGTGGGAGAGGAACAATGAGCAGTTCTTC. It encodes CASSKGRWERNNEQFF.

V usage is TRBV15 and J usage is TRBJ2-3; TRBD2 matches at 9 bases. CDR3 length: 16 residues. Trimming removed 0 bases from V and 3 bases from J; junction bases left unmatched: 4. Germline V CDR1 and CDR2: LNHNV, YYDKDF (reference sequence). CDR3 bases: TGTGCCACCAGCAGAGATGGCGGGAGGGGGACAGATACGCAGTATTTT. This encodes CATSRDGGRGTDTQYF.

The chain recombines TRBV7-9 with TRBJ2-5; 7 bases map to TRBD2. The CDR3 totals 14 residues. Germline values: CDR1 SEHNR, CDR2 FQNEAQ (reference sequence). The V gene end was trimmed by 4 bases and the J gene end by 5 bases; junction bases not matched to a gene: 7. DNA for the CDR3: TGTGCCAGCAGCTCTGGGGCTAGCGGCGAGACCCAGTACTTC. Translated, it gives CASSSGASGETQYF.